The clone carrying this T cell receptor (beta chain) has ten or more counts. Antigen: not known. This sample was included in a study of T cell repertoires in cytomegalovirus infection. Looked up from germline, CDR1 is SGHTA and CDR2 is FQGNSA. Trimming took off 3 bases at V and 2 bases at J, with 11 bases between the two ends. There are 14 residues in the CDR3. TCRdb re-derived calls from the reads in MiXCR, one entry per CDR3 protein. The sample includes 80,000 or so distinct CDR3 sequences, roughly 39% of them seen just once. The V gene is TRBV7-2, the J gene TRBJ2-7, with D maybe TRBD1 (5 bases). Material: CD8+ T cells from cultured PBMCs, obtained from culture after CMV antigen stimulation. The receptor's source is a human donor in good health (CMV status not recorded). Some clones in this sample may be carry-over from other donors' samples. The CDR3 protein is CASSFWGPTYEQYF. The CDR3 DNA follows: TGTGCCAGCAGCTTCTGGGGCCCAACCTACGAGCAGTACTTC.